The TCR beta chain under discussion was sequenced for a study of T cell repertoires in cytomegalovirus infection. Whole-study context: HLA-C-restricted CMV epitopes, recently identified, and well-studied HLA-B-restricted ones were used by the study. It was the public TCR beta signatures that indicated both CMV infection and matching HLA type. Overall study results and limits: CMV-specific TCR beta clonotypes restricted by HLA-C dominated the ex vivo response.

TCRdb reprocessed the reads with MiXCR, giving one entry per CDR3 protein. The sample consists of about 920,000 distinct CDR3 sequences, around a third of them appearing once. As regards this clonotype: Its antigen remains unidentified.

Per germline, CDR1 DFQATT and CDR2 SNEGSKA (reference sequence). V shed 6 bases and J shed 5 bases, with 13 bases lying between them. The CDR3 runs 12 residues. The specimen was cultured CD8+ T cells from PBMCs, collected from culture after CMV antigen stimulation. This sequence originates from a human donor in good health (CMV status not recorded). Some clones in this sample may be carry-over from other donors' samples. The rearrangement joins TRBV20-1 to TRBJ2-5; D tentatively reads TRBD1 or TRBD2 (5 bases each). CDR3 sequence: CSAGDLGETQYF. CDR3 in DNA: TGCAGTGCCGGGGACCTCGGGGAGACCCAGTACTTC.